The 14 T cell receptor beta chains given below trace back to one sample, sequenced in a study of cytomegalovirus exposure and HLA in healthy donors. The PCR made use of 60 Vbeta and 13 Jbeta primers. Only in-frame clones appear in the TCRdb table, and some are missing; sequencing was by immunoSEQ multiplex PCR. The sample has about 160,000 clones, 80% to 90% seen once. Sequenced material: PBMCs. The receptors originated from a woman aged 18-35 years in good health and CMV-seronegative.

The rearrangement links TRBV5-1 to TRBJ1-2, with D perhaps matching TRBD1 (6 bases). CDR3 length: 15 amino acids. The V end lost 1 base, the J end lost 4 bases, and 14 bases lay between the germline ends. Germline CDR1 is SGHRS and CDR2 is YFSETQ. CDR3 sequence: CASSLHPDSRYGYTF. CDR3 coding DNA: TGCGCCAGCAGCTTGCATCCGGACAGCCGCTATGGCTACACCTTC.

The chain has TRBV9 and TRBJ2-5, with 9 nucleotides matching TRBD2. With V trimmed by 0 bases and J by 9 bases, 6 bases remained unmatched. The V gene's germline CDR1 is SGDLS and CDR2 YYNGEE. This CDR3 has 14 residues. The DNA for the CDR3 is TGTGCCAGCAGCGTAGAGGGCGGGAGGGCCCCCCAGTACTTC. It yields the protein CASSVEGGRAPQYF.

V usage is TRBV6-5 and J usage is TRBJ2-7; possibly TRBD1 for D (6 bases). The CDR3 runs to 16 residues. The germline V gene has CDR1 MNHEY and CDR2 SVGAGI. The V end lost 0 bases, the J end lost 0 bases, and 12 bases lay between the germline ends. The CDR3 DNA reads TGTGCCAGCAGTTACTCGACGGGACACCTCTCCTACGAGCAGTACTTC. It is translated as CASSYSTGHLSYEQYF.

V gene TRBV28 combines with J gene TRBJ2-7, with 9 bases fitting TRBD1. With 6 bases clipped from V and 1 base from J, the junction kept 7 bases outside the gene matches. The V gene's germline CDR1 is MDHEN and CDR2 SYDVKM. The CDR3 spans 15 residues. The CDR3 protein is CASRGGTGPSYEQYF. The CDR3 coding sequence is TGTGCCAGCAGGGGAGGGACAGGGCCATCCTACGAGCAGTACTTC.

The sample holds a few counts of this clone. V is TRBV11-2 and J is TRBJ1-4, with a weak D call TRBD1 (5 bases). The germline V gene encodes CDR1 SGHAT and CDR2 FQNNGV. The length of the CDR3 is 13 residues. Trimming stripped 5 bases from V and 12 bases from J, with 16 bases between. CDR3 DNA sequence: TGTGCCAGCAGCCAAAGGCTGGGGGGGGAACTGTTTTTT. Translation gives CASSQRLGGELFF.

The chain is built from TRBV28 and TRBJ2-7, with TRBD1 matching 8 bases. The CDR3 has 15 residues. With 5 bases clipped from V and 3 bases from J, the junction kept 9 bases outside the gene matches. Germline-derived CDR1 and CDR2 are MDHEN and SYDVKM. The CDR3 DNA is TGTGCCAGCAGTACCCCCAGGGGGCTCCGCTACGAGCAGTACTTC. This sequence encodes CASSTPRGLRYEQYF.

The chain recombines TRBV27 with TRBJ1-1; weak D call: TRBD1 (5 bases). This CDR3 is built from 15 residues. Germline CDR1 MNHEY, CDR2 SMNVEV (reference sequence). Trimming shortened V by 6 bases and J by 5 bases, and 19 bases separated the two germline ends. The CDR3 bases are TGTGCCAGCAGACCTCGGGGTCAGGGAGGAACTGAAGCTTTCTTT. Amino acid sequence: CASRPRGQGGTEAFF.

Written as DNA, the CDR3 is TGCGCCAGCAGCCAACCACCGGGGGACACTGAAGCTTTCTTT. Its translation: CASSQPPGDTEAFF. The chain employs TRBV4-1 and TRBJ1-1; a weak D match, TRBD1 (5 bases). Germline CDR1 MGHRA, CDR2 YSYEKL. This CDR3 is 14 amino acids long. Between the trimmed V and J ends, which lost 2 bases and 3 bases, there was a span of 10 bases.

The V call is TRBV5-1, the J call TRBJ2-5; TRBD2 matches at 12 bases. Germline V gene data show CDR1 as SGHRS and CDR2 as YFSETQ. Losses at the gene ends were 4 bases for V and 1 base for J; bases not matched to a gene: 8. This CDR3 spans 17 amino acids. CDR3 nucleotides: TGCGCCAGCAGCCCCGGGACTAGCGGGTGGGTCCAAGAGACCCAGTACTTC. It is translated as CASSPGTSGWVQETQYF.

The chain employs TRBV5-1 and TRBJ2-5; the D gene is possibly TRBD2 (5 bases). V dropped 0 bases and J dropped 3 bases, with 9 bases sitting between them. Germline V gene data show CDR1 as SGHRS and CDR2 as YFSETQ. This CDR3 has 14 amino acids. The CDR3: CASSLAWGEETQYF. DNA of the CDR3: TGCGCCAGCAGCTTGGCCTGGGGAGAAGAGACCCAGTACTTC.

The chain employs TRBV12-5 and TRBJ2-7; 7 nucleotides agree with TRBD1. The V and J ends lost 1 base and 6 bases, in that order; junction bases with no gene match: 3. This CDR3 has 13 amino acids. Per germline, CDR1 LGHNT and CDR2 FRNRAP. The CDR3 loop is CASGLETGVEQYF. DNA for the CDR3: TGTGCTAGTGGTTTGGAAACAGGGGTCGAGCAGTACTTC. The full variable domain, completed using reference TRBV12-5 and TRBJ2-7, is DARVTQTPRHKVTEMGQEVTMRCQPILGHNTVFWYRQTMMQGLELLAYFRNRAPLDDSGMPKDRFSAEMPDATLATLKIQPSEPRDSAVYFCASGLETGVEQYFGPGTRLTVT.

The chain uses TRBV5-4 and TRBJ2-7; 9 bases line up with TRBD2. The germline CDR1 and CDR2 sequences are SGHNT and YYREEE (reference sequence). V shed 0 bases and J 4 bases; nucleotides not matched to a gene: 5. The CDR3 is 15 residues long. The CDR3 region has the DNA TGTGCCAGCAGCTTGGCTAGCGGGGATCTTTACGAGCAGTACTTC. This codes for CASSLASGDLYEQYF. Based on the CDR3 plus reference TRBV5-4 and TRBJ2-7, the full variable domain is ETGVTQSPTHLIKTRGQQVTLRCSSQSGHNTVSWYQQALGQGPQFIFQYYREEENGRGNFPPRFSGLQFPNYSSELNVNALELDDSALYLCASSLASGDLYEQYFGPGTRLTVT.

This clone was seen once. This chain uses TRBV28 with TRBJ1-2, with TRBD1 identical over 7 bases. After removal of 10 bases from V and 3 bases from J, the junction contained 8 bases not matched to a gene. Germline V gene sequence: CDR1 MDHEN, CDR2 SYDVKM. This CDR3 is 13 amino acids long. In nucleotides, the CDR3 is TGTGCCACTTCGACAGGGTGGCACTATGGCTACACCTTC. It encodes CATSTGWHYGYTF.

The J gene is TRBJ1-5, the V gene TRBV28, with a tentative D call TRBD1 (5 bases). The CDR3 totals 15 residues. Trimming cost V 2 bases and J 7 bases, with 15 bases left between them. Per the germline V gene, CDR1 is MDHEN and CDR2 is SYDVKM. The CDR3 here is CASSLGAGEGQPQHF. In DNA, the CDR3 is TGTGCCAGCAGTTTAGGTGCGGGGGAGGGACAGCCCCAGCATTTT. Looking up the rest from reference TRBV28 and TRBJ1-5 gives the full variable domain: DVKVTQSSRYLVKRTGEKVFLECVQDMDHENMFWYRQDPGLGLRLIYFSYDVKMKEKGDIPEGYSVSREKKERFSLILESASTNQTSMYLCASSLGAGEGQPQHFGDGTRLSIL.